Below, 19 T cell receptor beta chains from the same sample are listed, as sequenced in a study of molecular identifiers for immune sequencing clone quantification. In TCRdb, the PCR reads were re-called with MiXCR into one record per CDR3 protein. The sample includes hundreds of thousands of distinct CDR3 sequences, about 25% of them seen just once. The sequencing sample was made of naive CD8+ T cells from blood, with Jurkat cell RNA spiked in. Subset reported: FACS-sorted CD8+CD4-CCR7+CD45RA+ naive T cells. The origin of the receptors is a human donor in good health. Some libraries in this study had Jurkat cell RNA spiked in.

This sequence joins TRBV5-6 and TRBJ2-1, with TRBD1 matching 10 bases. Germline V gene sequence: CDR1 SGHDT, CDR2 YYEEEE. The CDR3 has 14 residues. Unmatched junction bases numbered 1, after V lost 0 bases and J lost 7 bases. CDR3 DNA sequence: TGTGCCAGCAGCTTGGAGGACAGGGGGAATGAGCAGTTCTTC. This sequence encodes CASSLEDRGNEQFF.

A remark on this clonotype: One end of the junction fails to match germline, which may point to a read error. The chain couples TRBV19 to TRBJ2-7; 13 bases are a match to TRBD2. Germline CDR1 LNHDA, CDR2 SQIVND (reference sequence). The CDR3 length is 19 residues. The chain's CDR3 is CASSSNAGLAGAPSYKQYF. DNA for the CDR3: TGTGCCAGTAGTTCGAACGCAGGACTAGCGGGAGCCCCCTCCTACAAGCAGTACTTC.

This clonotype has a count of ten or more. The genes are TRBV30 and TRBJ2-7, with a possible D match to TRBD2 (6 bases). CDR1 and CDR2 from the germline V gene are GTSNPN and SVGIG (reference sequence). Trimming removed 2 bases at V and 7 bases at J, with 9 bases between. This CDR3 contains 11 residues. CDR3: CAWSPAGEQYF. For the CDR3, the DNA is TGTGCCTGGAGTCCGGCGGGGGAGCAGTACTTC. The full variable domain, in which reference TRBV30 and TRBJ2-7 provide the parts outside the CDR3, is SQTIHQWPATLVQPVGSPLSLECTVEGTSNPNLYWYRQAAGRGLQLLFYSVGIGQISSEVPQNLSASRPQDRQFILSSKKLLLSDSGFYLCAWSPAGEQYFGPGTRLTVT.

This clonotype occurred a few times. The CDR3 region has the DNA TGTGCCAGCAGTTTCGCCCGCTACTACGAGCAGTACTTC. This codes for CASSFARYYEQYF. This chain uses TRBV27 with TRBJ2-7; D not certain. This CDR3 has 13 amino acids. CDR1 MNHEY and CDR2 SMNVEV come from the germline V gene (reference sequence). V lost 3 bases and J 3 bases, leaving 9 bases between the germline ends.

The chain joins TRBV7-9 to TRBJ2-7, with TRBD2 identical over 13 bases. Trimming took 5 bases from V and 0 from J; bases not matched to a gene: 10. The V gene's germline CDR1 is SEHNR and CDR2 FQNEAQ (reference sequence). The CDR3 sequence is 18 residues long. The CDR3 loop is CASSPRGLAGESSYEQYF. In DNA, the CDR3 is TGTGCCAGCAGCCCAAGAGGACTAGCGGGAGAATCCTCCTACGAGCAGTACTTC.

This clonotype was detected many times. The CDR3 region is CASSSSSGGYHQETQYF. CDR3 bases: TGTGCCAGCAGCTCATCTAGCGGGGGATACCACCAAGAGACCCAGTACTTC. The V and J genes are TRBV7-9 and TRBJ2-5, with 10 bases fitting TRBD2. This CDR3 region has 17 residues. J gave up 0 bases and V 4 bases, and 8 bases lay outside the gene matches. Germline V gene lookup returns CDR1 SEHNR and CDR2 FQNEAQ (reference sequence).

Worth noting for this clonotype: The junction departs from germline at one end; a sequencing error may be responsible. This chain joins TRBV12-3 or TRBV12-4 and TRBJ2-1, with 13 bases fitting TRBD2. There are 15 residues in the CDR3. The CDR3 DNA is TGTGCCAGCAGCCCGACTAGCGGGGGGACGTATGAGCGGTTCTTC. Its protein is CASSPTSGGTYERFF.

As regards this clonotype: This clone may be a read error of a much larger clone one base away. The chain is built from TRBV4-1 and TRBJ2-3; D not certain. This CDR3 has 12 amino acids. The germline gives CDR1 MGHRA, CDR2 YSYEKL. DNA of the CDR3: TGCTCCAGCAGCCAACGCCCGGATACGCAGTATTTT. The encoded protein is CSSSQRPDTQYF.

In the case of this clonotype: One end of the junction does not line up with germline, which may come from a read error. The CDR3 DNA reads TGTGCCAGCAGTGAAGCCTCAACTTACAGCCTACTTCAAGAGGCCCAGTACTTC. It yields the protein CASSEASTYSLLQEAQYF. The chain has TRBV2 and TRBJ2-5, with D unresolved. This CDR3 region has 18 residues. Germline assignment: CDR1 SNHLY and CDR2 FYNNEI.

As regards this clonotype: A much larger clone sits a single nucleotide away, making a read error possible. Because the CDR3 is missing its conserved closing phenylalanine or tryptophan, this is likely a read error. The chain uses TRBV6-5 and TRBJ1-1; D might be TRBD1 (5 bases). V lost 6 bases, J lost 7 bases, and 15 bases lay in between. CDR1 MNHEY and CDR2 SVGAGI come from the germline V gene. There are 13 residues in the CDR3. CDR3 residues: CASRPRGGSEAFC. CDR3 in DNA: TGTGCCAGCAGGCCCCGGGGGGGTAGTGAAGCTTTCTGT.

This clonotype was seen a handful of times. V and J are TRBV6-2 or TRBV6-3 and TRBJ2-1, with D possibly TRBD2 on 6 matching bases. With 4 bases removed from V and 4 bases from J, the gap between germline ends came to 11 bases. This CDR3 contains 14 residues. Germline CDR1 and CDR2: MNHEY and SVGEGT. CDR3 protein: CASSSWGDYNEQFF. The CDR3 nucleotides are TGTGCCAGCAGTTCGTGGGGGGATTACAATGAGCAGTTCTTC.

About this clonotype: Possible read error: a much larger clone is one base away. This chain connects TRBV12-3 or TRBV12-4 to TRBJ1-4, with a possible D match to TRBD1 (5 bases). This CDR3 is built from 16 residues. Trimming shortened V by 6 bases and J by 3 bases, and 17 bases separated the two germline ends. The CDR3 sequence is CASSSLGGRPNEKLFF. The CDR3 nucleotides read TGTGCCAGCAGCTCCCTGGGGGGACGGCCTAATGAAAAACTGTTTTTT.

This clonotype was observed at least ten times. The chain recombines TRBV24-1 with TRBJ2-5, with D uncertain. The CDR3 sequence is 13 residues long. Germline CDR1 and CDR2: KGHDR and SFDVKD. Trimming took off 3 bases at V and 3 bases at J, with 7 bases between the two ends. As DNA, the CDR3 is TGTGCCACCAGTGATGGGTCAGAAGAGACCCAGTACTTC. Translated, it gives CATSDGSEETQYF.

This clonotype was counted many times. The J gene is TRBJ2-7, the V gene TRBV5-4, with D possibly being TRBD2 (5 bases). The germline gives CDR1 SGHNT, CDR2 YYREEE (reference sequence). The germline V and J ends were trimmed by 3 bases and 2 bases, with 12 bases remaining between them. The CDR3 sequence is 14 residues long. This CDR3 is CASSSGLRPYEQYF. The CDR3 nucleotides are TGTGCCAGCAGCTCTGGACTGAGACCCTACGAGCAGTACTTC.

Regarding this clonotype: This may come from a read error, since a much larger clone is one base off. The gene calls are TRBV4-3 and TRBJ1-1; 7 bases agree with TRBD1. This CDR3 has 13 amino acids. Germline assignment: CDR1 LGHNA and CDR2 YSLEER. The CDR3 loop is CASNQTTGLEAFF. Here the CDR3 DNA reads TGCGCCAGCAACCAAACGACAGGGCTGGAAGCTTTCTTT.

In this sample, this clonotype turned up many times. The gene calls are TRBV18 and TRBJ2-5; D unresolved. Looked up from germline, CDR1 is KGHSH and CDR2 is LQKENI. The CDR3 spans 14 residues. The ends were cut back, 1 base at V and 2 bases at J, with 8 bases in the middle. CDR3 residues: CASSPRTDQETQYF. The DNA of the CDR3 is TGTGCCAGCTCACCACGTACAGATCAAGAGACCCAGTACTTC.

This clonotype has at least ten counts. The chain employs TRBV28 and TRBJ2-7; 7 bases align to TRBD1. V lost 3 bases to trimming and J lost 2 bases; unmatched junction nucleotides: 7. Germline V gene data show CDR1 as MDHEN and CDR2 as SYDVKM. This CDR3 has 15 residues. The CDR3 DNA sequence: TGTGCCAGCAGTTTGTACAGGGGCCCGGCCTACGAGCAGTACTTC. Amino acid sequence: CASSLYRGPAYEQYF. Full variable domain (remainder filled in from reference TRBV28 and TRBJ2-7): DVKVTQSSRYLVKRTGEKVFLECVQDMDHENMFWYRQDPGLGLRLIYFSYDVKMKEKGDIPEGYSVSREKKERFSLILESASTNQTSMYLCASSLYRGPAYEQYFGPGTRLTVT.

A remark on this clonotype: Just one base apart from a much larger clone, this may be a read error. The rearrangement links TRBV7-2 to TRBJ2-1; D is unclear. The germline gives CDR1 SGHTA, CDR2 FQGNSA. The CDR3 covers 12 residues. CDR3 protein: CASSLPFNEQLF. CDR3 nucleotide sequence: TGTGCCAGCAGCTTACCGTTCAATGAGCAGCTCTTC.

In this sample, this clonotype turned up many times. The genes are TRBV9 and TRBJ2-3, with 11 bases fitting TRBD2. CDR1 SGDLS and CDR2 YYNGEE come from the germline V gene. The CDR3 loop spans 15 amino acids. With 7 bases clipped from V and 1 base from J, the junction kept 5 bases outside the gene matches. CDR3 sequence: CASGSLAGGTDTQYF. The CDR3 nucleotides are TGTGCCAGCGGATCACTAGCGGGGGGCACAGATACGCAGTATTTT.